One and the same sample provided the 6 T cell receptor beta chains below, sequenced in a study of cytomegalovirus exposure and HLA in healthy donors (dated by TCRdb to between 2016 and 2019). Library method: the immunoSEQ multiplex PCR assay. TCRdb's version of the immuneACCESS table is confined to in-frame rearrangements and falls short of the full clone set. An unresolved V gene accounts for under half of the shortfall where checked; the remainder is of unknown origin. In this sample the table shows over 150,000 clones, approximately 86% of which occur a single time. The leading ten clones occupy around 24% of the sample. Sequenced sample: PBMCs. These receptors came from a man aged 18 to 35 in good health and CMV-seropositive.

V usage is TRBV4-2 and J usage is TRBJ2-7, with TRBD2 matching 8 bases. The CDR3 spans 19 residues. J lost 2 bases, V lost 4 bases, and 19 bases had no gene match. Germline CDR1 LGHNA, CDR2 YNFKEQ. This chain's CDR3 is CASSRIAAGTTSEPYEQYF. DNA for the CDR3: TGTGCCAGCAGCCGAATAGCGGCAGGGACGACTAGCGAACCCTACGAGCAGTACTTC.

J is TRBJ2-7 and V is TRBV7-9; TRBD1 matches 8 bases. The J segment lost 5 bases and the V segment lost 1 base, leaving 7 bases of the junction unmatched. Germline loops: CDR1 SEHNR, CDR2 FQNEAQ (reference sequence). This CDR3 has 15 residues. This CDR3 is CASSLVGTGIDEQYF. Written as DNA, the CDR3 is TGTGCCAGCAGCTTAGTCGGGACAGGAATAGACGAGCAGTACTTC.

The gene calls are TRBV5-1 and TRBJ2-5; tentatively, D is TRBD2 (6 bases). With 2 bases removed from V and 5 bases from J, the gap between germline ends came to 16 bases. This CDR3 has 15 residues. Germline assignment: CDR1 SGHRS and CDR2 YFSETQ. The CDR3 sequence is CASSFTGTVQETQYF. The CDR3 nucleotides are TGCGCCAGCAGCTTTACCGGGACTGTCCAGGAGACCCAGTACTTC.

The rearrangement uses TRBV23-1 and TRBJ2-5; no definite D call. TRBV23-1 counts as an open reading frame of uncertain function. The CDR3 spans 12 residues. The germline V and J ends were trimmed by 4 bases and 13 bases, with 16 bases remaining between them. The CDR3 bases are TGCGCCAGCAGTCTTTCGTTGTCTAGTCCGTACTTC. The encoded protein is CASSLSLSSPYF.

The chain combines TRBV25-1 with TRBJ1-1, with D maybe TRBD1 (5 bases). V lost 8 bases to trimming and J lost 6 bases, with 16 bases between them. From germline, CDR1 is MGHDK and CDR2 SYGVNS. The CDR3 spans 13 residues. The CDR3 region has the DNA TGTGCCAGCGGGGCATGGGGCCGCGCTGAAGCTTTCTTT. It codes for CASGAWGRAEAFF.

This chain uses TRBV7-9 with TRBJ2-6; a weak D match, TRBD1 (5 bases). V lost 2 bases and J lost 2, with 19 bases in between. CDR1 is SEHNR, CDR2 FQNEAQ, per germline (reference sequence). The length of the CDR3 is 19 residues. The CDR3 bases are TGTGCCAGCAGCTTAAAGGGCGCAGGGATCGCCGCTGGGGCCAACGTCCTGACTTTC. Translating it yields CASSLKGAGIAAGANVLTF.